The T cell receptor beta chain under discussion was sequenced for a study of blood T cells in healthy people across ages. The length of the CDR3 is 17 residues. Germline V lookup: CDR1 SGHTA, CDR2 FQGNSA. Study observations and caveats: Estimates based on one million T cells were treated as lower bounds. The CMV status of each donor remained undetermined, and this could have confounded shifts in expanded clonotypes.

The authors ran a second PCR of about 6 to 12 cycles using a sample-barcoded 5' primer and a J-beta primer mix. TCRdb redid the calling of the 5' RACE reads with MiXCR, one entry per CDR3 protein. The table shows about 800,000 distinct CDR3 sequences, with 25% occurring only once. With respect to this clonotype: Its antigen is unidentified.

These data were likewise used in another study, on T cells of mothers and their children. That report adds: The donors comprised six children and their three healthy Caucasian mothers.

Sample: blood. This receptor was taken from a boy between 10 and 17 years old in good health. The rearrangement uses TRBV7-2 and TRBJ2-5, with 8 nucleotides matching TRBD1. With the DNA end fitting TRBJ2-1 better, the J assignment may be wrong. CDR3 loop: CASSPWGTGLTNNEQFF. As DNA, the CDR3 is TGTGCCAGCAGCCCATGGGGGACAGGACTCACAAACAATGAGCAGTTCTTC.